The clone carrying this TCR beta chain was counted once. Its antigen is currently unknown. Between the trimmed V and J ends, which lost 0 bases and 4 bases, there was a span of 8 bases. Germline loops: CDR1 LGHNA, CDR2 YSLEER. CDR3 size: 14 residues. In the naive CD8 group, cells lacked CD45RO and were positively selected for CCR7, so terminally differentiated effector memory CD45RA+ cells were left out. Donors were healthy HIV-negative adults without recent acute infections or vaccinations. The data were obtained in a study of shared clonotypes between healthy human individuals. Study-level findings and limits: Non-shared clonotypes had lower generation probabilities than clonotypes shared by all four sorted-subset donors. Depth was large, yet rarefaction showed that sorted-subset sequencing was incomplete.

Sequenced by immunoSEQ multiplex PCR; TCRdb stores in-frame clones only, minus some. The profile shows fewer than 1 million clones, approximately 96% of them singletons. Sequenced input: naive CD8+ T cells sorted from blood. The genes are TRBV4-3 and TRBJ2-3; no clear D gene. The sequence derives from a man younger than 45 in good health. CDR3 in DNA: TGCGCCAGCAGCCAAGATCAGGCGCCAGATACGCAGTATTTT. This codes for CASSQDQAPDTQYF.